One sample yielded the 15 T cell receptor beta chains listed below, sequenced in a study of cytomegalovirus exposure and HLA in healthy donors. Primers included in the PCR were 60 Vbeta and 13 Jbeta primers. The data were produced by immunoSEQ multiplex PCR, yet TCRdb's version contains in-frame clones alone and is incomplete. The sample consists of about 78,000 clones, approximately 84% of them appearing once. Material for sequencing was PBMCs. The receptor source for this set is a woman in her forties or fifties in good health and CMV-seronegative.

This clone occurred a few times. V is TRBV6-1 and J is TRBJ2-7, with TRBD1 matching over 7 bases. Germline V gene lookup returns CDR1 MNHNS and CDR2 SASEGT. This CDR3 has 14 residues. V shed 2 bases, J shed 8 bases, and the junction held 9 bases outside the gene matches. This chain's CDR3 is CASSERAQGQQQYV. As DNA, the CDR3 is TGTGCCAGCAGTGAACGAGCCCAGGGACAGCAGCAGTACGTC.

The CDR3 protein is CASSYPPLRGNTEAFF. CDR3 DNA sequence: TGTGCCAGCAGTTACCCCCCGCTAAGGGGAAACACTGAAGCTTTCTTT. The chain carries TRBV6-5 and TRBJ1-1; tentatively, D is TRBD1 (5 bases). V was clipped by 2 bases and J by 2 bases, with 15 bases between them. The CDR3 loop spans 16 amino acids. Germline V gives CDR1 MNHEY, CDR2 SVGAGI.

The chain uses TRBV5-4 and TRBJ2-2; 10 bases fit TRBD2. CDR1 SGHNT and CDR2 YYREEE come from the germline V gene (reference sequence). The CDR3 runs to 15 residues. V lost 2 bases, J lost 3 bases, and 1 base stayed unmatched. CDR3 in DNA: TGTGCCAGCAGCTTAGGGACTAGCGACACCGGGGAGCTGTTTTTT. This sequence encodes CASSLGTSDTGELFF. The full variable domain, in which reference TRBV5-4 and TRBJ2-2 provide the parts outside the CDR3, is ETGVTQSPTHLIKTRGQQVTLRCSSQSGHNTVSWYQQALGQGPQFIFQYYREEENGRGNFPPRFSGLQFPNYSSELNVNALELDDSALYLCASSLGTSDTGELFFGEGSRLTVL.

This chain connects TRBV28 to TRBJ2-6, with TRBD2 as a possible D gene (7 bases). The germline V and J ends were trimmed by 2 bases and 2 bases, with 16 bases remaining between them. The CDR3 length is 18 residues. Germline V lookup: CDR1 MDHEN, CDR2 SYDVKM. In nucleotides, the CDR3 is TGTGCCAGCAGTTTAACGCGGGGGCGGATGACTGGGGCCAACGTCCTGACTTTC. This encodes CASSLTRGRMTGANVLTF.

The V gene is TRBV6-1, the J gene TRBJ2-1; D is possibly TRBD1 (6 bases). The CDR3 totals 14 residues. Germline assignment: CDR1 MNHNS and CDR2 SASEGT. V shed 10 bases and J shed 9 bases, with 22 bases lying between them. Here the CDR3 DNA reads TGTGCCACCCGCCTGGCAGGGGACGGCGGTGAGCAGTTCTTC. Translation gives CATRLAGDGGEQFF.

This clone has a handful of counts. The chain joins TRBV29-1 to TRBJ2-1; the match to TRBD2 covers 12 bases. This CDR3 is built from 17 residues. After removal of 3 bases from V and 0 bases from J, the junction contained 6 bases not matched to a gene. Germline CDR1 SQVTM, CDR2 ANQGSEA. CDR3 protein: CSVDLAGGVSSYNEQFF. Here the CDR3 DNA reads TGCAGCGTTGATCTAGCGGGAGGGGTCAGCTCCTACAATGAGCAGTTCTTC.

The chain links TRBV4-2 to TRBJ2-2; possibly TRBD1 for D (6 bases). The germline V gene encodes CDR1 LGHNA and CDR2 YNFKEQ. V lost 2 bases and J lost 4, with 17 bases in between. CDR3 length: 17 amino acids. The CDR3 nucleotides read TGTGCCAGCAGCCAAATGGGGCACAGGGATGTCACCGGGGAGCTGTTTTTT. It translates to CASSQMGHRDVTGELFF.

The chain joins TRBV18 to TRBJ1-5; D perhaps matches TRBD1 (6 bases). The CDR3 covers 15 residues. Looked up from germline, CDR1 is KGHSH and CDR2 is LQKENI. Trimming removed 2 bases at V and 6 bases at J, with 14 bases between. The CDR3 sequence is CASSPGKGVGQPQHF. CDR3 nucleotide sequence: TGTGCCAGCTCACCAGGAAAGGGGGTCGGTCAGCCCCAGCATTTT.

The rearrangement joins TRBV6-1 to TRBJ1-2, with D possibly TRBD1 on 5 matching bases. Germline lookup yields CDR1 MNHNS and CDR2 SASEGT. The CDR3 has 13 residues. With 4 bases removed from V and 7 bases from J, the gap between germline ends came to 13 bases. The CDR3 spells CASSGQTVRGYTF. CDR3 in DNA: TGTGCCAGCAGTGGACAGACGGTGCGTGGCTACACCTTC.

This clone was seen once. The CDR3 DNA sequence: TGCGCCAGCAGCCAGACCCTGGCTAGCCGGGATGAGCAGTTCTTC. Translation: CASSQTLASRDEQFF. The V call is TRBV4-1, the J call TRBJ2-1; D perhaps matches TRBD2 (5 bases). Trimming pared 3 bases from V and 8 bases from J, leaving 17 bases between. CDR1 is MGHRA, CDR2 YSYEKL, per germline. The CDR3 loop spans 15 amino acids.

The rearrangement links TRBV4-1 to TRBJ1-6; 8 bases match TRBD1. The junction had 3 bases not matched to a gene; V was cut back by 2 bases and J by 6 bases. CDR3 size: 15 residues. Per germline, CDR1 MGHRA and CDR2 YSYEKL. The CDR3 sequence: CASSQPGQGNSPLHF. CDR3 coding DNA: TGCGCCAGCAGCCAACCCGGACAGGGTAATTCACCCCTCCACTTT.

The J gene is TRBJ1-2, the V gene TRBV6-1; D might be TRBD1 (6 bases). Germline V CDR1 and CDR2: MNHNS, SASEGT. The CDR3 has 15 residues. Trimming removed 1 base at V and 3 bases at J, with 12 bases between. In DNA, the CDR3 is TGTGCCAGCAGTGAAGATTCAGGGGAAGACTATGGCTACACCTTC. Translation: CASSEDSGEDYGYTF.

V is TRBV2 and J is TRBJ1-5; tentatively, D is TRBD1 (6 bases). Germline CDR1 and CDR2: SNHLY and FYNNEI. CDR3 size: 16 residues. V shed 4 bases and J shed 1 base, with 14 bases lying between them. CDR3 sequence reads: CASSGSRGGSNQPQHF. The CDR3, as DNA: TGTGCCAGCAGTGGTAGCAGGGGTGGGAGCAATCAGCCCCAGCATTTT.

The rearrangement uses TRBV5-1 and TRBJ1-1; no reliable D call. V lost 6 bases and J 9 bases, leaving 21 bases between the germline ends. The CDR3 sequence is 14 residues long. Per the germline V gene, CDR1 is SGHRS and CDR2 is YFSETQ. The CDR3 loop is CASKSSQDHKKAFF. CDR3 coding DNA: TGCGCCAGCAAGTCGTCCCAGGATCACAAGAAAGCTTTCTTT.

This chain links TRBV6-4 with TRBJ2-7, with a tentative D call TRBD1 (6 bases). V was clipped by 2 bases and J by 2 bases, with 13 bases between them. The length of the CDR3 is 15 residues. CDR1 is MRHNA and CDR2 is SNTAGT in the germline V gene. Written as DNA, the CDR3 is TGTGCCAGCAGTGACCGGCCAGGGGAACCCTACGAGCAGTACGTC. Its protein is CASSDRPGEPYEQYV.